The 4 T cell receptor beta chains below come from one sample, sequenced in a study of blood T cell repertoires in COVID-19. Sequencing used immunoSEQ multiplex PCR; TCRdb keeps in-frame clones, though not all of them. The sample contains tens of thousands of clones, roughly 70% of which appear only once. The sequenced sample was peripheral blood. The source of these receptors is a woman aged 70-85 years with acute or convalescent COVID-19.

This chain links TRBV5-1 with TRBJ1-2; the D gene is possibly TRBD1 (6 bases). The CDR3 length is 14 residues. Germline lookup yields CDR1 SGHRS and CDR2 YFSETQ. V was shortened by 5 bases and J by 2 bases, with 13 bases between the two germline ends. CDR3 DNA: TGCGCCAGCAGGGTCGGGACATCGAACTATGGCTACACCTTC. Encoded protein: CASRVGTSNYGYTF.

V usage is TRBV5-4 and J usage is TRBJ1-2, with a tentative D call TRBD1 (6 bases). The CDR3 contains 14 residues. Germline V gene data show CDR1 as SGHNT and CDR2 as YYREEE (reference sequence). Trimming cost V 0 bases and J 3 bases, with 9 bases left between them. The CDR3 sequence: CASSLVGADYGYTF. CDR3 DNA: TGTGCCAGCAGCTTGGTGGGGGCGGACTATGGCTACACCTTC.

The chain employs TRBV15 and TRBJ1-1; D is possibly TRBD1 (5 bases). CDR1 is LNHNV, CDR2 YYDKDF, per germline (reference sequence). Trimming removed 4 bases from V and 6 bases from J, with 12 bases in between. The CDR3 is 13 amino acids. CDR3 region: CATSTGPGAEAFF. The CDR3 DNA reads as TGTGCCACCAGCACTGGACCGGGGGCTGAAGCTTTCTTT.

This clone appeared many times. The chain combines TRBV7-9 with TRBJ2-7; 9 bases agree with TRBD1. After removal of 8 bases from V and 7 bases from J, the junction contained 18 bases not matched to a gene. The length of the CDR3 is 16 residues. The germline V gene has CDR1 SEHNR and CDR2 FQNEAQ (reference sequence). The CDR3 sequence is CASQDRGFSGSREQYF. CDR3 bases: TGTGCCAGCCAGGACAGGGGTTTTTCAGGATCGAGGGAGCAGTACTTC.